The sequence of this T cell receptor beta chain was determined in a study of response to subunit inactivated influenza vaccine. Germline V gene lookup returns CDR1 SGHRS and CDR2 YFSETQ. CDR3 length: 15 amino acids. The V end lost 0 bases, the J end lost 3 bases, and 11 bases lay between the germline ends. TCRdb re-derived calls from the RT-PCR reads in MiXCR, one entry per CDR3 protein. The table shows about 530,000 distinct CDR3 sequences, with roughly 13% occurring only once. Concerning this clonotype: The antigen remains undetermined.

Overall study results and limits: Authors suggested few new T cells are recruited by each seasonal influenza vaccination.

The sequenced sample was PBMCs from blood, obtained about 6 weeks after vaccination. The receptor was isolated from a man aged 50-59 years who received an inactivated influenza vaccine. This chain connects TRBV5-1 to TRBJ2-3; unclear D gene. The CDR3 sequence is CASSLAPVGTDTQYF. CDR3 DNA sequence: TGCGCCAGCAGCTTGGCGCCGGTGGGGACAGATACGCAGTATTTT.